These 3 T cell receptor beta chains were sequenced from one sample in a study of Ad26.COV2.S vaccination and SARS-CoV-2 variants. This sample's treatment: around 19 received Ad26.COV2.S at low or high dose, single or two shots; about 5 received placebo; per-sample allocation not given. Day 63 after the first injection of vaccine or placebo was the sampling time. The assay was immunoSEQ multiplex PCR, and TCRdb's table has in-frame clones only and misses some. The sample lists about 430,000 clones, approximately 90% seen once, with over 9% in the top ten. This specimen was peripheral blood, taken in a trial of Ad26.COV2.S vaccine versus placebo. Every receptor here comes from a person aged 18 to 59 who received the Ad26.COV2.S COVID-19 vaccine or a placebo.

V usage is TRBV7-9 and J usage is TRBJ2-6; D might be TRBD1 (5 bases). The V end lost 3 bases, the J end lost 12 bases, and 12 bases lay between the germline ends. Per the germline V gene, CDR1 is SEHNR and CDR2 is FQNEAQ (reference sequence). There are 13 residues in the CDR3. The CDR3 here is CASSLGQQPVLTF. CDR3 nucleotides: TGTGCCAGCAGCTTGGGGCAGCAGCCCGTCCTGACTTTC.

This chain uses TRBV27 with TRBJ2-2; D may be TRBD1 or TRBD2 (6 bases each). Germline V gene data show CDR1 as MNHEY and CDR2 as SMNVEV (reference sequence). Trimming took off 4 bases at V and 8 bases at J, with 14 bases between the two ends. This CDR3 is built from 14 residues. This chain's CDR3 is CASSSDSGRGELFF. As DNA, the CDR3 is TGTGCCAGCAGTTCGGACAGTGGGAGGGGGGAGCTGTTTTTT.

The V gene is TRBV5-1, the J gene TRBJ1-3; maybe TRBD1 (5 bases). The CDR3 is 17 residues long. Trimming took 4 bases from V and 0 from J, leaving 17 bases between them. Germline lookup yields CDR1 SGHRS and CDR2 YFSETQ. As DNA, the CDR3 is TGCGCCAGCAGCCCAGCCCCGACAGCCTCCTCTGGAAACACCATATATTTT. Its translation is CASSPAPTASSGNTIYF.